The sequence of this T cell receptor (beta chain) was determined in a study of cytomegalovirus exposure and HLA in healthy donors. Findings and limits, study-wide: TCR beta chains numbering roughly 150 were designated cytomegalovirus-associated.

Turning to this clone: No antigen is known for it.

The CDR3 length is 15 residues. The V segment lost 3 bases and the J segment 2 bases; nucleotides outside the gene matches: 2. Germline CDR1 MNHEY, CDR2 SVGAGI. Assay used: immunoSEQ multiplex PCR; TCRdb lists only in-frame clones, some missing. Altogether more than 85,000 clones are present, roughly 88% being singletons, with the ten largest covering over 1.1%. The sequenced sample was PBMCs. The TCR comes from a woman in her thirties in good health and CMV-seropositive. This chain links TRBV6-5 with TRBJ2-1, with 9 nucleotides matching TRBD2. The chain's CDR3 is CASSYGGGAYNEQFF. CDR3 bases: TGTGCCAGCAGTTATGGCGGGGGGGCCTACAATGAGCAGTTCTTC.